This record concerns one T cell receptor beta chain sequence. Its antigen is undetermined. The data derive from a study of regulatory and conventional T cells in RAG deficiency. Measured with immunoSEQ multiplex PCR; TCRdb has only the in-frame clones, and not every one. This sample has 10,000 to 15,000 clones, with around 94% found just once. The sorted regulatory T cells were CD4+, CD25-high and CD127-low, with genomic DNA sequenced. Points from the study as a whole: Patient subsets had shorter CDR3s; Omenn Treg-Tconv overlap exceeded 75%.

The CDR3 covers 14 residues. Trimming stripped 5 bases from V and 7 bases from J, with 18 bases between. Germline V gene data show CDR1 as SEHNR and CDR2 as FQNEAQ (reference sequence). These data were also filed under a second study, of regulatory T cells. That work adds: Amplification used 52 TRBV primers and 13 TRBJ primers.

The source material was CD127- CD25+ CD4+ Tregs sorted from blood. This sequence joins TRBV7-9 and TRBJ2-7, with a weak D call TRBD1 (6 bases). The TCR comes from a human donor in good health. DNA of the CDR3: TGTGCCAGCAGCGTAAACAGGGAAACAAGGGAGCAGTACTTC. It is translated as CASSVNRETREQYF.